These 14 T cell receptor beta chains were all obtained from the same sample, sequenced in a study of blood T cell repertoires in COVID-19. Libraries were prepared by immunoSEQ multiplex PCR; TCRdb keeps only in-frame clonotypes and omits some of them. In the table there are fewer than 150,000 clones, approximately 85% of which are singletons. The material sequenced was peripheral blood. These receptors were taken from a woman aged 55-75 years with COVID-19, enrolled during active disease.

CDR3 coding DNA: TGTGCCAGTAGGAGGACAGGCGGCACCGGGGAGCTGTTTTTT. It encodes CASRRTGGTGELFF. The chain recombines TRBV19 with TRBJ2-2; 7 nucleotides align to TRBD1. The junction had 5 bases not matched to a gene; V was cut back by 6 bases and J by 4 bases. CDR1 is LNHDA and CDR2 is SQIVND in the germline V gene (reference sequence). This CDR3 region has 14 residues.

This rearrangement joins TRBV10-3 to TRBJ1-6; 9 bases match TRBD1. V lost 4 bases and J lost 5; bases outside the gene matches: 3. CDR1 is ENHRY, CDR2 SYGVKD, per germline. The CDR3 spans 15 residues. The CDR3 nucleotides read TGTGCCATCAGTGTGGACAGGGGTGATAATTCACCCCTCCACTTT. Translating gives CAISVDRGDNSPLHF.

CDR3 nucleotide sequence: TGTGCCAGCAGCTCCAGTAGTAACCTAGGGGGCTATGGCTACACCTTC. This sequence encodes CASSSSSNLGGYGYTF. The V and J genes are TRBV11-2 and TRBJ1-2; TRBD1 is a possible D gene (6 bases). This CDR3 region has 16 residues. The V gene's germline CDR1 is SGHAT and CDR2 FQNNGV. Trimming took 4 bases from V and 4 from J, leaving 19 bases between them.

The chain recombines TRBV11-2 with TRBJ1-1; the D is unclear. This CDR3 region has 16 residues. V lost 1 base to trimming and J lost 0 bases, with 12 bases between them. Germline CDR1 SGHAT, CDR2 FQNNGV. The CDR3 nucleotides are TGTGCCAGCAGCTTAGGTGGTTGGCAGGTGAACACTGAAGCTTTCTTT. Its translation: CASSLGGWQVNTEAFF.

The rearrangement uses TRBV5-4 and TRBJ1-1, with no clear D. The germline V gene encodes CDR1 SGHNT and CDR2 YYREEE (reference sequence). The CDR3 runs 16 residues. V shed 0 bases and J shed 0 bases, with 12 bases lying between them. In DNA form, the CDR3 reads TGTGCCAGCAGCTTGGGGCGGCAAGTGGTGAACACTGAAGCTTTCTTT. Protein sequence: CASSLGRQVVNTEAFF.

The CDR3 sequence is CATSMFRVSSGNTIYF. As DNA, the CDR3 is TGTGCCACCAGCATGTTCAGGGTCAGCTCTGGAAACACCATATATTTT. This chain connects TRBV15 to TRBJ1-3; D is perhaps TRBD1 (5 bases). This CDR3 has 16 residues. Looked up from germline, CDR1 is LNHNV and CDR2 is YYDKDF (reference sequence). V gave up 4 bases and J gave up 0 bases, with 13 bases separating them.

The V and J genes are TRBV29-1 and TRBJ2-1, with D possibly being TRBD2 (6 bases). Trimming shortened V by 6 bases and J by 3 bases, and 15 bases separated the two germline ends. The V gene's germline CDR1 is SQVTM and CDR2 ANQGSEA. This CDR3 is built from 14 residues. The DNA of the CDR3 is TGCAGCGTCTGCAGGGAGGAGGACTACAATGAGCAGTTCTTC. Translated, it gives CSVCREEDYNEQFF.

The chain has TRBV5-1 and TRBJ1-4; D might be TRBD1 (6 bases). Germline V gene lookup returns CDR1 SGHRS and CDR2 YFSETQ. V was trimmed by 4 bases and J by 8 bases, leaving 15 bases between them. The CDR3 loop spans 14 amino acids. The chain's CDR3 is CASSIGQLEEKLFF. The CDR3 coding sequence is TGCGCCAGCAGCATCGGACAGCTGGAAGAAAAACTGTTTTTT.

This clone has a single count. CDR3 DNA: TGTGCCAGCAGCGAAGGGGCAAGCTCCTACAATGAGCAGTTCTTC. This encodes CASSEGASSYNEQFF. The rearrangement links TRBV11-3 to TRBJ2-1, with a weak D call TRBD1 (5 bases). V lost 5 bases to trimming and J lost 0 bases, with 11 bases between them. There are 15 residues in the CDR3. Germline CDR1 and CDR2: SGHNT and YENEEA.

The chain joins TRBV6-6 to TRBJ1-3, with D perhaps matching TRBD1 (6 bases). In germline, CDR1 is MNHNY, CDR2 SVGAGI (reference sequence). V was cut by 5 bases and J by 0 bases, with 20 bases left in between. The CDR3 sequence is 18 residues long. The CDR3 coding sequence is TGTGCCAGCAGTCCCGACGGCACAGGGTTCGGCTCTGGAAACACCATATATTTT. It encodes CASSPDGTGFGSGNTIYF.

CDR3 protein: CASNTGLATEAFF. CDR3 DNA sequence: TGTGCCAGTAATACAGGGCTCGCCACTGAAGCTTTCTTT. V is TRBV19 and J is TRBJ1-1; TRBD1 is a possible D gene (6 bases). Germline V gene data show CDR1 as LNHDA and CDR2 as SQIVND (reference sequence). Trimming shortened V by 7 bases and J by 4 bases, and 13 bases separated the two germline ends. CDR3 length: 13 amino acids.

The genes are TRBV6-1 and TRBJ1-6, with D uncertain. CDR1 and CDR2 (germline): MNHNS, SASEGT. V was shortened by 3 bases and J by 3 bases, with 9 bases between the two germline ends. The CDR3 extends over 15 amino acids. CDR3 nucleotides: TGTGCCAGCAGTGAGTCTGACTTCTATAATTCACCCCTCCACTTT. Protein sequence: CASSESDFYNSPLHF.

V and J are TRBV2 and TRBJ2-3; D possibly corresponds to TRBD2 (5 bases). Trimming stripped 4 bases from V and 5 bases from J, with 16 bases between. The CDR3 has 15 residues. In germline, CDR1 is SNHLY, CDR2 FYNNEI. The CDR3 region has the DNA TGTGCCAGCAGTGGGGTTCCAGCGGACTTAGATACGCAGTATTTT. Amino acids: CASSGVPADLDTQYF.

The CDR3 here is CASERGDRADTQYF. CDR3 nucleotides: TGTGCCAGCGAGAGAGGGGACAGGGCAGATACGCAGTATTTT. The chain links TRBV6-5 to TRBJ2-3, with TRBD1 matching over 9 bases. The germline CDR1 and CDR2 sequences are MNHEY and SVGAGI. Trimming took 8 bases from V and 4 from J; bases not matched to a gene: 7. The CDR3 is made up of 14 amino acids.